Listed here is a single T cell receptor beta chain. Its antigen remains unknown. This entry belongs to a study of neoadjuvant nivolumab and ipilimumab in lung cancer. Study summary: Patients got nivolumab 3 mg/kg on days 1, 15 and 29; combination added ipilimumab 1 mg/kg day 1. Study-wide findings and caveats: Only a small number of samples underwent TCR sequencing. Compared with tumor-adjacent uninvolved lung, resected tumors showed greater richness and clonality.

Some clones are missing from TCRdb's copy, which holds only in-frame ones; the method was immunoSEQ multiplex PCR. This table has tens of thousands of clones, around 80% appearing once. CDR1 is SEHNR and CDR2 is FQNEAQ in the germline V gene (reference sequence). The CDR3 sequence is 13 residues long. V dropped 0 bases and J dropped 7 bases, with 9 bases sitting between them. The receptor was derived from an adult with non-small cell lung cancer. The V gene is TRBV7-9, the J gene TRBJ1-2; D gene unclear. The sample consisted of peripheral blood, taken before neoadjuvant nivolumab, alone or with ipilimumab. This CDR3 reads CASSLARVGGYTF. The CDR3 region has the DNA TGTGCCAGCAGCTTAGCGCGGGTCGGTGGCTACACCTTC.